One and the same sample provided the 30 T cell receptor beta chains below, sequenced in a study of vaccination and CD4 T cells after COVID-19. Sequenced with the Oncomine TCR Beta short-read assay was DNA taken from cultured CD4+ T cells. TCRdb redid the calling of the PCR reads with MiXCR, one entry per CDR3 protein. Among about 18,000 distinct CDR3 sequences listed, about 50% were seen once. As for treatment: approximately 9-day PBMC culture with coronavirus spike peptide pools or control peptides (ViraFEST assay). These receptors have no identified antigens. The source material was CD4+ T cells from blood, cultured in vitro. All receptors derive from a human donor who had recovered from COVID-19.

The V call is TRBV30, the J call TRBJ2-2, with 7 bases fitting TRBD2. The CDR3 is 14 residues long. Germline V CDR1 and CDR2: GTSNPN, SVGIG (reference sequence). The junction had 6 bases not matched to a gene; V was cut back by 5 bases and J by 3 bases. As DNA, the CDR3 is TGTGCCTGGGCTGTACTAGCGCACACCGGGGAGCTGTTTTTT. Its translation: CAWAVLAHTGELFF.

This clonotype was detected a few times. This sequence joins TRBV11-3 and TRBJ1-2; tentatively, D is TRBD1 (5 bases). The CDR3 covers 13 residues. V was shortened by 1 base and J by 7 bases, with 10 bases between the two germline ends. CDR1 SGHNT and CDR2 YENEEA come from the germline V gene. CDR3: CASSLGQGTGYTF. As DNA, the CDR3 is TGTGCCAGCAGCTTAGGTCAGGGCACTGGCTACACCTTC.

This chain links TRBV18 with TRBJ1-1, with a weak D call TRBD1 (5 bases). The CDR3 spans 16 residues. Germline values: CDR1 KGHSH, CDR2 LQKENI. V was pared by 2 bases and J by 4 bases, with 17 bases between. CDR3 region: CASSPRSTGGTTEAFF. DNA for the CDR3: TGTGCCAGCTCACCAAGGAGCACAGGTGGTACCACTGAAGCTTTCTTT.

This clonotype has only a few counts. The rearrangement joins TRBV6-2 or TRBV6-3 to TRBJ1-2; no clear D gene. V lost 7 bases to trimming and J lost 2 bases, with 11 bases between them. CDR1 and CDR2 (germline): MNHEY, SVGEGT. The CDR3 extends over 13 amino acids. CDR3 nucleotide sequence: TGTGCCAGCACCGAACAACAGAACTATGGCTACACCTTC. Protein: CASTEQQNYGYTF.

This clonotype was detected only a few times. The V and J genes are TRBV27 and TRBJ1-2, with 7 nucleotides matching TRBD1. With V trimmed by 3 bases and J by 7 bases, 8 bases remained unmatched. Germline lookup yields CDR1 MNHEY and CDR2 SMNVEV (reference sequence). CDR3 length: 14 amino acids. CDR3 DNA: TGTGCCAGCAGTTTCCGAGGGACAGACAGTGGCTACACCTTC. It is translated as CASSFRGTDSGYTF.

This clonotype has just a few counts. This rearrangement joins TRBV2 to TRBJ1-5; perhaps TRBD1 as D (6 bases). The CDR3 has 15 residues. Trimming left V 3 bases short and J 9 bases short, with 18 bases between. Germline V lookup: CDR1 SNHLY, CDR2 FYNNEI. Written as DNA, the CDR3 is TGTGCCAGCAGTGAGGGTGAGGCGACCAGGGGGCCCCAGCATTTT. It yields the protein CASSEGEATRGPQHF.

The chain links TRBV21-1 to TRBJ2-2. TRBV21-1 is a pseudogene. CDR3 size: 16 residues. CDR3 in amino acids: CASSKSELENTGELFF. CDR3 bases: TGTGCCAGCAGCAAATCCGAACTGGAGAACACCGGGGAGCTGTTTTTT.

This clonotype was picked up a small number of times. The chain combines TRBV12-3 or TRBV12-4 with TRBJ2-7; 9 nucleotides align to TRBD1. CDR3 size: 14 residues. V was clipped by 5 bases and J by 3 bases; unmatched bases: 5. In DNA, the CDR3 is TGTGCCAGCAGTCTCGACAGGGGGAACTACGAGCAGTACTTC. It encodes CASSLDRGNYEQYF.

This clonotype was counted a few times. This chain joins TRBV11-2 and TRBJ2-3; TRBD2 matches 11 bases. Germline lookup yields CDR1 SGHAT and CDR2 FQNNGV. The CDR3 consists of 16 residues. The J segment lost 1 base and the V segment lost 6 bases, leaving 6 bases of the junction unmatched. CDR3 region: CASRQLAGGGTDTQYF. In DNA, the CDR3 is TGTGCCAGCAGACAATTAGCGGGAGGGGGCACAGATACGCAGTATTTT.

CDR3 amino acids: CASSSGLGTGRTEQFF. The CDR3 DNA is TGTGCCAGTAGTTCCGGATTAGGGACAGGGAGGACTGAGCAGTTCTTC. The chain joins TRBV19 to TRBJ2-1; TRBD1 aligns across 9 bases. The V gene's germline CDR1 is LNHDA and CDR2 SQIVND (reference sequence). The junction had 14 bases not matched to a gene; V was cut back by 5 bases and J by 9 bases. The CDR3 contains 16 residues.

J is TRBJ2-5 and V is TRBV20-1; D call uncertain. The ends were cut back, 6 bases at V and 4 bases at J, with 9 bases in the middle. Germline CDR1 and CDR2: DFQATT and SNEGSKA (reference sequence). There are 11 residues in the CDR3. The CDR3 sequence is CSAAPGETQYF. The CDR3, as DNA: TGCAGTGCCGCCCCCGGAGAGACCCAGTACTTC.

This sequence joins TRBV10-1 and TRBJ2-7; 11 nucleotides match TRBD2. Losses at the gene ends were 6 bases for V and 4 bases for J; bases not matched to a gene: 8. This CDR3 contains 15 residues. Germline V CDR1 and CDR2: WNHNN, SYGVQD (reference sequence). CDR3 loop: CASRPLAGGAYEQYF. The CDR3 coding sequence is TGCGCCAGCAGGCCTCTAGCGGGAGGTGCGTACGAGCAGTACTTC.

V usage is TRBV7-3 and J usage is TRBJ2-7; perhaps TRBD1 as D (6 bases). V was shortened by 5 bases and J by 6 bases, with 17 bases between the two germline ends. Germline-derived CDR1 and CDR2 are SGHTA and FQGTGA. This CDR3 is 14 amino acids long. As DNA, the CDR3 is TGTGCCAGCAGCCCATACCCGGGACAAGGCGAGCAGTACTTC. Residues: CASSPYPGQGEQYF.

This chain uses TRBV19 with TRBJ1-2, with a weak D call TRBD1 (6 bases). The germline V gene encodes CDR1 LNHDA and CDR2 SQIVND (reference sequence). This CDR3 is built from 15 residues. V shed 1 base and J shed 4 bases, with 13 bases lying between them. In DNA form, the CDR3 reads TGTGCCAGTAGTATAGCCCACGACAGGCTCTATGGCTACACCTTC. It encodes CASSIAHDRLYGYTF.

The rearrangement uses TRBV9 and TRBJ2-2; the D gene is possibly TRBD1 (8 bases). V was cut by 7 bases and J by 3 bases, with 13 bases left in between. Germline-derived CDR1 and CDR2 are SGDLS and YYNGEE. The CDR3 is 14 residues long. Here the CDR3 reads CASQQGGDTGELFF. CDR3 coding DNA: TGTGCCAGCCAACAGGGGGGGGACACCGGGGAGCTGTTTTTT.

This clonotype has just a few counts. The rearrangement links TRBV18 to TRBJ1-6, with TRBD1 matching 9 bases. The CDR3 has 16 residues. From germline, CDR1 is KGHSH and CDR2 LQKENI. V lost 0 bases, J lost 8 bases, and 5 bases stayed unmatched. CDR3 nucleotides: TGTGCCAGCTCACCACCGGGACAGGGAAGGGATTCACCCCTCCACTTT. It specifies CASSPPGQGRDSPLHF.

V is TRBV6-1 and J is TRBJ1-2; D possibly corresponds to TRBD1 (5 bases). Germline V gene sequence: CDR1 MNHNS, CDR2 SASEGT. The CDR3 sequence is 13 residues long. The germline V and J ends were trimmed by 7 bases and 3 bases, with 12 bases remaining between them. The CDR3 coding sequence is TGTGCCAGCAAAACAGGCCCTCACTATGGCTACACCTTC. Amino acid sequence: CASKTGPHYGYTF.

The rearrangement joins TRBV10-2 to TRBJ2-7, with 7 nucleotides matching TRBD2. The CDR3 runs 18 residues. Unmatched junction bases numbered 19, after V lost 4 bases and J lost 4 bases. Looked up from germline, CDR1 is WSHSY and CDR2 is SAAADI. CDR3 sequence: CASSAYYPGGRLGYEQYF. The CDR3 region has the DNA TGCGCCAGCAGTGCCTATTATCCGGGCGGGAGATTAGGATACGAGCAGTACTTC.

The genes are TRBV19 and TRBJ2-1; a weak D match, TRBD1 (5 bases). The CDR3 loop spans 15 amino acids. In germline, CDR1 is LNHDA, CDR2 SQIVND (reference sequence). V was trimmed by 1 base and J by 1 base, leaving 8 bases between them. The CDR3 nucleotides are TGTGCCAGTAGTATAGTAGCAGGGTCCTACAATGAGCAGTTCTTC. Translated, it gives CASSIVAGSYNEQFF.

The chain uses TRBV18 and TRBJ1-2; D is possibly TRBD1 (6 bases). CDR1 is KGHSH, CDR2 LQKENI, per germline. The CDR3 extends over 15 amino acids. Trimming cost V 3 bases and J 8 bases, with 19 bases left between them. The CDR3 loop is CASSPLLGGEGGYTF. DNA for the CDR3: TGTGCCAGCTCACCCCTCCTGGGGGGCGAGGGCGGCTACACCTTC.

V is TRBV27 and J is TRBJ2-7, with a tentative D call TRBD1 (6 bases). Deletions cut 6 bases from V and 0 bases from J, with 9 bases between. In germline, CDR1 is MNHEY, CDR2 SMNVEV (reference sequence). The CDR3 spans 13 residues. The CDR3 region has the DNA TGTGCCAGCAGCCAACAGGGCTCCTACGAGCAGTACTTC. It encodes CASSQQGSYEQYF.

CDR3 bases: TGTGCCAGCAGCTCCTTCTACTTCCCCAGAGGGGCTAGCGGCAAGTCCCGCTATACGCAGTATTTT. Residues: CASSSFYFPRGASGKSRYTQYF. The rearrangement links TRBV7-9 to TRBJ2-3, with 7 nucleotides matching TRBD2. The CDR3 consists of 22 residues. Germline V gene data show CDR1 as SEHNR and CDR2 as FQNEAQ (reference sequence). With V trimmed by 4 bases and J by 7 bases, 32 bases remained unmatched.

This chain joins TRBV19 and TRBJ1-5; TRBD1 agrees at 7 bases. V lost 11 bases to trimming and J lost 7 bases; unmatched junction nucleotides: 14. The CDR3 extends over 14 amino acids. Germline loops: CDR1 LNHDA, CDR2 SQIVND (reference sequence). The CDR3 reads CAGGRGQQGQPQHF. The CDR3 DNA reads as TGTGCCGGGGGGAGGGGACAGCAGGGCCAGCCCCAGCATTTT.

The chain joins TRBV12-3 or TRBV12-4 to TRBJ1-2; D unclear. The CDR3 covers 13 residues. V lost 6 bases and J 4 bases, leaving 12 bases between the germline ends. The DNA for the CDR3 is TGTGCCAGCAGCCAGAGCCAGGCCTATGGCTACACCTTC. It yields the protein CASSQSQAYGYTF.

This chain uses TRBV2 with TRBJ2-3; 12 bases fit TRBD2. With 9 bases clipped from V and 6 bases from J, the junction kept 10 bases outside the gene matches. This CDR3 has 15 amino acids. The V gene's germline CDR1 is SNHLY and CDR2 FYNNEI. CDR3 nucleotides: TGTGCCAGAGTTAGACTAGCGGGAGCGGAGGATACGCAGTATTTT. It specifies CARVRLAGAEDTQYF. The whole variable domain, remainder taken from reference TRBV2 and TRBJ2-3, is EPEVTQTPSHQVTQMGQEVILRCVPISNHLYFYWYRQILGQKVEFLVSFYNNEISEKSEIFDDQFSVERPDGSNFTLKIRSTKLEDSAMYFCARVRLAGAEDTQYFGPGTRLTVL.

This chain connects TRBV29-1 to TRBJ1-1, with unresolved D. V was cut by 4 bases and J by 0 bases, with 6 bases left in between. This CDR3 spans 12 amino acids. From germline, CDR1 is SQVTM and CDR2 ANQGSEA. The CDR3 DNA reads TGCAGCGTTGGCAGACTGAACACTGAAGCTTTCTTT. It translates to CSVGRLNTEAFF.

This CDR3 is CASSVGGTVGGYTF. The DNA of the CDR3 is TGTGCCAGCAGTGTAGGGGGCACGGTTGGTGGCTACACCTTC. This chain joins TRBV2 and TRBJ1-2, with 7 bases identical to TRBD1. The CDR3 runs 14 residues. The V segment lost 4 bases and the J segment 7 bases; nucleotides outside the gene matches: 9. Germline V gene data show CDR1 as SNHLY and CDR2 as FYNNEI.

CDR3 protein: CASSKVLTGRLNTEAFF. Written as DNA, the CDR3 is TGTGCCAGCAGCAAAGTCTTGACAGGGCGTCTGAACACTGAAGCTTTCTTT. J is TRBJ1-1 and V is TRBV21-1; TRBD1 is the table's D call, not checked against the DNA. TRBV21-1 is recorded as a pseudogene. CDR3 length equals 17 residues.

V and J are TRBV15 and TRBJ2-7, with D perhaps given as TRBD1 or TRBD2 (6 bases each). The CDR3 contains 14 residues. CDR1 and CDR2 from the germline V gene are LNHNV and YYDKDF (reference sequence). Trimming removed 8 bases from V and 7 bases from J, with 21 bases in between. The CDR3 is CATSRGPPGWEQYF. DNA of the CDR3: TGTGCCACCTCCCGGGGGCCCCCTGGGTGGGAGCAGTACTTC.

V is TRBV28 and J is TRBJ2-3, with 8 bases matching TRBD1. Germline-derived CDR1 and CDR2 are MDHEN and SYDVKM. The V segment lost 4 bases and the J segment 3 bases; nucleotides outside the gene matches: 6. This CDR3 is 15 amino acids long. Written as DNA, the CDR3 is TGTGCCAGCAGTTCCGGACAGGGTTTTACAGATACGCAGTATTTT. Translated: CASSSGQGFTDTQYF.